A selection of T cell receptor beta chains follows, all from one sample in a study of cytomegalovirus exposure and HLA in healthy donors. Generated by immunoSEQ multiplex PCR, the TCRdb table keeps only in-frame clones and is missing some. The data show around 180,000 clones, over 60% seen once. The sequenced sample was PBMCs. The receptors originated from a girl aged 10 to 17 in good health and CMV-seronegative. Both conserved end residues are part of each CDR3. The D gene is left open where the match is weak. Clone size is shown for a subset of rows, as once, few, many or a class of expanded clone.

CDR3 length: 15; D gene: TRBD2; J gene: TRBJ2-1; V gene: TRBV14; clone size: .; CDR3 protein: CASSQPGLEVNEQFF; CDR3 DNA: TGTGCCAGCAGCCAACCGGGACTAGAGGTTAATGAGCAGTTCTTC
CDR3 length: 13; D gene: .; J gene: TRBJ2-5; V gene: TRBV5-8; clone size: once; CDR3 protein: CASSGALQETQYF; CDR3 DNA: TGTGCCAGCAGCGGGGCCCTCCAAGAGACCCAGTACTTC
CDR3 length: 17; D gene: TRBD1; J gene: TRBJ2-1; V gene: TRBV2; clone size: few; CDR3 protein: CASSGRQGIEWGGVQFF; CDR3 DNA: TGTGCCAGCAGTGGGAGACAGGGAATAGAATGGGGTGGCGTGCAGTTCTTC
CDR3 length: 13; D gene: TRBD1; J gene: TRBJ2-7; V gene: TRBV29-1; clone size: .; CDR3 protein: CSAGGTGGYEQYF; CDR3 DNA: TGCAGCGCCGGGGGGACAGGGGGATACGAGCAGTACTTC
CDR3 length: 15; D gene: TRBD1; J gene: TRBJ1-1; V gene: TRBV6-5; clone size: .; CDR3 protein: CASSPTTGGNTEAFF; CDR3 DNA: TGTGCCAGCAGCCCCACGACAGGGGGAAACACTGAAGCTTTCTTT
CDR3 length: 15; D gene: TRBD2; J gene: TRBJ2-3; V gene: TRBV5-1; clone size: .; CDR3 protein: CASSLTLAGGDTQYF; CDR3 DNA: TGCGCCAGCAGCTTAACACTAGCGGGAGGAGATACGCAGTATTTT
CDR3 length: 15; D gene: TRBD1; J gene: TRBJ2-7; V gene: TRBV28; clone size: .; CDR3 protein: CASSPTGTGGYEQYF; CDR3 DNA: TGTGCCAGCAGCCCAACCGGGACAGGGGGCTACGAGCAGTACTTC
CDR3 length: 15; D gene: TRBD1; J gene: TRBJ2-7; V gene: TRBV13; clone size: .; CDR3 protein: CASSLDRGLLYEQYF; CDR3 DNA: TGTGCCAGCAGCTTAGACAGGGGGCTCCTCTACGAGCAGTACTTC
CDR3 length: 16; D gene: TRBD1; J gene: TRBJ1-1; V gene: TRBV7-2; clone size: .; CDR3 protein: CASSLGQGRVNTEAFF; CDR3 DNA: TGTGCCAGCAGCTTAGGACAGGGAAGGGTGAACACTGAAGCTTTCTTT
CDR3 length: 16; D gene: TRBD2; J gene: TRBJ2-3; V gene: TRBV7-6; clone size: .; CDR3 protein: CASSATRTSGRDTQYF; CDR3 DNA: TGTGCCAGCAGCGCAACCCGGACTAGCGGGAGAGATACGCAGTATTTT
CDR3 length: 13; D gene: .; J gene: TRBJ2-1; V gene: TRBV5-1; clone size: .; CDR3 protein: CASSFGRLNEQFF; CDR3 DNA: TGCGCCAGCAGCTTTGGCCGATTGAATGAGCAGTTCTTC
CDR3 length: 13; D gene: .; J gene: TRBJ1-3; V gene: TRBV30; clone size: .; CDR3 protein: CAWTGYSGNTIYF; CDR3 DNA: TGTGCCTGGACAGGTTACTCTGGAAACACCATATATTTT
CDR3 length: 15; D gene: .; J gene: TRBJ2-1; V gene: TRBV15; clone size: .; CDR3 protein: CATSYENRQTAEQFF; CDR3 DNA: TGTGCCACCAGCTACGAAAACAGACAGACTGCTGAGCAGTTCTTC
CDR3 length: 13; D gene: .; J gene: TRBJ2-1; V gene: TRBV7-6; clone size: .; CDR3 protein: CASSSRAYNEQFF; CDR3 DNA: TGTGCCAGCAGCTCCCGGGCCTACAATGAGCAGTTCTTC
CDR3 length: 16; D gene: TRBD2; J gene: TRBJ2-5; V gene: TRBV7-2; clone size: .; CDR3 protein: CASSLGRTSGVETQYF; CDR3 DNA: TGTGCCAGCAGCTTAGGTCGAACTAGCGGGGTGGAGACCCAGTACTTC
CDR3 length: 14; D gene: TRBD1; J gene: TRBJ1-1; V gene: TRBV6-1; clone size: few; CDR3 protein: CASSVQGGDTEAFF; CDR3 DNA: TGTGCCAGCAGTGTACAGGGGGGGGACACTGAAGCTTTCTTT
CDR3 length: 16; D gene: TRBD1; J gene: TRBJ1-5; V gene: TRBV6-6; clone size: once; CDR3 protein: CASSPARTGRTQPQHF; CDR3 DNA: TGTGCCAGCAGCCCCGCGCGGACAGGTCGAACCCAGCCCCAGCATTTT
CDR3 length: 13; D gene: .; J gene: TRBJ2-7; V gene: TRBV5-1; clone size: .; CDR3 protein: CASSSYSADEQYF; CDR3 DNA: TGCGCCAGCAGCTCCTACTCAGCGGACGAGCAGTACTTC
CDR3 length: 12; D gene: .; J gene: TRBJ2-5; V gene: TRBV6-1; clone size: .; CDR3 protein: CATHGGAETQYF; CDR3 DNA: TGTGCCACCCACGGCGGGGCAGAGACCCAGTACTTC
CDR3 length: 15; D gene: .; J gene: TRBJ1-5; V gene: TRBV19; clone size: .; CDR3 protein: CASIYSQGSNQPQHF; CDR3 DNA: TGTGCCAGTATCTACTCACAGGGAAGCAATCAGCCCCAGCATTTT
CDR3 length: 15; D gene: TRBD1; J gene: TRBJ2-7; V gene: TRBV5-1; clone size: few; CDR3 protein: CASSQRQGMPYEQYF; CDR3 DNA: TGCGCCAGCAGCCAACGACAGGGAATGCCCTACGAGCAGTACTTC
CDR3 length: 15; D gene: .; J gene: TRBJ1-2; V gene: TRBV5-4; clone size: .; CDR3 protein: CASSFLGAANYGYTF; CDR3 DNA: TGTGCCAGCAGCTTTCTAGGGGCGGCTAACTATGGCTACACCTTC
CDR3 length: 13; D gene: .; J gene: TRBJ2-7; V gene: TRBV7-7; clone size: .; CDR3 protein: CASSLAAEYEQYF; CDR3 DNA: TGTGCCAGCAGCTTAGCGGCGGAATACGAGCAGTACTTC
CDR3 length: 17; D gene: .; J gene: TRBJ1-2; V gene: TRBV7-8; clone size: few; CDR3 protein: CASSLVGRTPGKNGYTF; CDR3 DNA: TGTGCCAGCAGCTTAGTAGGCAGGACCCCGGGGAAGAATGGCTACACCTTC
CDR3 length: 11; D gene: TRBD2; J gene: TRBJ2-7; V gene: TRBV29-1; clone size: .; CDR3 protein: CSVRLADEQYF; CDR3 DNA: TGCAGCGTTCGACTAGCCGACGAGCAGTACTTC
CDR3 length: 16; D gene: .; J gene: TRBJ2-7; V gene: TRBV21-1; clone size: once; CDR3 protein: CASSNESGGYTYEQYF; CDR3 DNA: TGTGCCAGCAGCAATGAGAGCGGGGGGTATACCTACGAGCAGTACTTC
CDR3 length: 16; D gene: TRBD1; J gene: TRBJ1-2; V gene: TRBV19; clone size: .; CDR3 protein: CASGLRAGGSSYGYTF; CDR3 DNA: TGTGCCAGTGGGCTCCGGGCAGGGGGCTCTAGCTATGGCTACACCTTC
CDR3 length: 16; D gene: .; J gene: TRBJ1-2; V gene: TRBV7-3; clone size: .; CDR3 protein: CASSPRQLPTNYGYTF; CDR3 DNA: TGTGCCAGCAGCCCCCGACAGCTCCCTACTAACTATGGCTACACCTTC
CDR3 length: 15; D gene: .; J gene: TRBJ1-5; V gene: TRBV5-6; clone size: .; CDR3 protein: CASSSAGYSNQPQHF; CDR3 DNA: TGTGCCAGCAGCTCCGCCGGTTATAGCAATCAGCCCCAGCATTTT
CDR3 length: 16; D gene: .; J gene: TRBJ1-1; V gene: TRBV4-1; clone size: few; CDR3 protein: CASSQDWGTRGTEAFF; CDR3 DNA: TGCGCCAGCAGCCAAGATTGGGGAACCCGAGGGACTGAAGCTTTCTTT
CDR3 length: 13; D gene: TRBD1; J gene: TRBJ2-3; V gene: TRBV2; clone size: .; CDR3 protein: CASSLDRVDTQYF; CDR3 DNA: TGTGCCAGCAGTTTGGACAGGGTAGATACGCAGTATTTT
CDR3 length: 17; D gene: TRBD1; J gene: TRBJ1-2; V gene: TRBV7-9; clone size: few; CDR3 protein: CASSLAPGKDRVYGYTF; CDR3 DNA: TGTGCCAGCAGCTTAGCCCCCGGGAAAGACAGGGTCTATGGCTACACCTTC
CDR3 length: 16; D gene: TRBD2; J gene: TRBJ2-3; V gene: TRBV9; clone size: .; CDR3 protein: CASSVVGGASTDTQYF; CDR3 DNA: TGTGCCAGCAGCGTAGTCGGGGGGGCTAGCACAGATACGCAGTATTTT
CDR3 length: 13; D gene: TRBD1; J gene: TRBJ1-4; V gene: TRBV7-9; clone size: .; CDR3 protein: CASSWDRIEKLFF; CDR3 DNA: TGTGCCAGCAGCTGGGACAGGATTGAAAAACTGTTTTTT
CDR3 length: 15; D gene: TRBD1; J gene: TRBJ2-7; V gene: TRBV11-2; clone size: .; CDR3 protein: CASSSGTGGPYEQYF; CDR3 DNA: TGTGCCAGCAGCTCCGGGACAGGGGGCCCCTACGAGCAGTACTTC
CDR3 length: 16; D gene: TRBD1; J gene: TRBJ1-6; V gene: TRBV6-5; clone size: few; CDR3 protein: CASSYSLTGTPSPLHF; CDR3 DNA: TGTGCCAGCAGTTACTCCTTGACAGGGACTCCTTCACCCCTCCACTTT
CDR3 length: 18; D gene: TRBD1; J gene: TRBJ1-3; V gene: TRBV7-6; clone size: .; CDR3 protein: CASSPTGTGSYSGNTIYF; CDR3 DNA: TGTGCCAGCAGCCCAACGGGGACAGGAAGTTACTCTGGAAACACCATATATTTT
CDR3 length: 13; D gene: .; J gene: TRBJ1-1; V gene: TRBV7-9; clone size: .; CDR3 protein: CASSGPRGTEAFF; CDR3 DNA: TGTGCCAGCAGCGGCCCCAGGGGCACTGAAGCTTTCTTT
CDR3 length: 16; D gene: .; J gene: TRBJ2-3; V gene: TRBV6-5; clone size: .; CDR3 protein: CASRYSAGVGTDTQYF; CDR3 DNA: TGTGCCAGCAGATACTCTGCAGGGGTTGGGACAGATACGCAGTATTTT
CDR3 length: 16; D gene: TRBD2; J gene: TRBJ2-7; V gene: TRBV6-5; clone size: .; CDR3 protein: CASSYFLQTSSYEQYF; CDR3 DNA: TGTGCCAGCAGTTACTTTCTACAGACTAGCAGTTACGAGCAGTACTTC
CDR3 length: 14; D gene: .; J gene: TRBJ1-1; V gene: TRBV19; clone size: .; CDR3 protein: CASSPIQVRTEAFF; CDR3 DNA: TGTGCCAGTAGTCCTATCCAGGTTAGGACTGAAGCTTTCTTT
CDR3 length: 16; D gene: TRBD2; J gene: TRBJ2-7; V gene: TRBV5-1; clone size: .; CDR3 protein: CASRGGKASGRNEQYF; CDR3 DNA: TGCGCCAGCAGAGGGGGGAAGGCTAGCGGGAGAAACGAGCAGTACTTC
CDR3 length: 12; D gene: TRBD1; J gene: TRBJ1-1; V gene: TRBV27; clone size: .; CDR3 protein: CASSPKGQEAFF; CDR3 DNA: TGTGCCAGCAGTCCAAAGGGACAGGAAGCTTTCTTT